This TCR beta chain was recovered during a study of spatial heterogeneity in lung cancer. CDR1 and CDR2 from the germline V gene are MDHEN and SYDVKM. The ends lost 2 bases at V and 7 bases at J; junction bases unmatched: 2. The CDR3 length is 13 residues. The time point: sample taken at primary tumor resection. Tumor, nontumor lung or frozen PBMC supplied whole RNA, sequenced without sorting. One entry per CDR3 protein results from TCRdb running MiXCR on the 5' RACE reads. The repertoire includes 23,000 or so distinct CDR3 sequences, about 4.5% of them detected once, and about 5% sits in the top ten. This clonotype has a count of ten or more.

Here the sequenced sample was PBMCs, taken at surgery. The chain employs TRBV28 and TRBJ2-4; 7 positions match TRBD1. This sequence originates from a male donor with early-stage non-small cell lung cancer. This CDR3 reads CASSLVQGNIQYF. CDR3 nucleotides: TGTGCCAGCAGTTTAGTACAGGGGAACATTCAGTACTTC.